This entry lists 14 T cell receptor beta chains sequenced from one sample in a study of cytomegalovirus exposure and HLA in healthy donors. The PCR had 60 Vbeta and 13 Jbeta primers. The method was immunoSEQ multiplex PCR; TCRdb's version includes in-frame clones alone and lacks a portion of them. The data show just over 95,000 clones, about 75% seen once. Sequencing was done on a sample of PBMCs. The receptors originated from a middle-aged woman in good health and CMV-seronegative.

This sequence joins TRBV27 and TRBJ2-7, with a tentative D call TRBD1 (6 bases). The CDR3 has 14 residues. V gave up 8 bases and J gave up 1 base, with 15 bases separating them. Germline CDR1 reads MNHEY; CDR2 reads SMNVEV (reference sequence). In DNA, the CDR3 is TGTGCCAGCCGACGGACAGTTTTATCCTACGAGCAGTACTTC. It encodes CASRRTVLSYEQYF.

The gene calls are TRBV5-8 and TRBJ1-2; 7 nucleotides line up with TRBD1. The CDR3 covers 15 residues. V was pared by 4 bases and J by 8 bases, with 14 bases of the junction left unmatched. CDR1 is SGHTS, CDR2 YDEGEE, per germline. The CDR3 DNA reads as TGTGCCAGCAGCCCCTACCTCACAGGGGTTGACGGCTACACCTTC. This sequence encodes CASSPYLTGVDGYTF.

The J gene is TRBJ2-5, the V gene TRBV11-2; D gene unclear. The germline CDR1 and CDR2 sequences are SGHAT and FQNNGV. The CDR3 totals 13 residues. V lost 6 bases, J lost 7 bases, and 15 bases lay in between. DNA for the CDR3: TGTGCCAGCAGGAACTCTCGTGAGGTGACCCAGTACTTC. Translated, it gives CASRNSREVTQYF.

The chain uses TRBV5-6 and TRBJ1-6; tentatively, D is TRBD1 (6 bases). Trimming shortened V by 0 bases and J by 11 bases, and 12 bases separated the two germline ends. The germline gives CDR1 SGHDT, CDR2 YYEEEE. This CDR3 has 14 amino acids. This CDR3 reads CASSLGQDTTPLHF. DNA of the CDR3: TGTGCCAGCAGCTTGGGACAGGATACAACACCCCTCCACTTT.

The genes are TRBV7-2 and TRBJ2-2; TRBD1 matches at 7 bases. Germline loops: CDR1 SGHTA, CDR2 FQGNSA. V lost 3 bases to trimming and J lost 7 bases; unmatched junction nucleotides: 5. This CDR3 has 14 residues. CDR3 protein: CASSLDRWNGELFF. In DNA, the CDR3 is TGTGCCAGCAGCTTGGACAGGTGGAACGGGGAGCTGTTTTTT.

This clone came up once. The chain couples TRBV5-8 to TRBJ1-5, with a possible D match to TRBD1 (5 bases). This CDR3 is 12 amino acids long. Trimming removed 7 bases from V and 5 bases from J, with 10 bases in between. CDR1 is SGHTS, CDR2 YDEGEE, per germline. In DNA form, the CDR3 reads TGTGCCAGCGGCGGACACCATCAGCCCCAGCATTTT. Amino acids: CASGGHHQPQHF.

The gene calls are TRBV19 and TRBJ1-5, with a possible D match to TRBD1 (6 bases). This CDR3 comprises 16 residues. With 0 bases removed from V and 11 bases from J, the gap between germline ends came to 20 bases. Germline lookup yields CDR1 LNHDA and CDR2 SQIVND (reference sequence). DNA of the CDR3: TGTGCCAGTAGTATAGATCCGGGACAAATGGCCAGGGCCCAGCATTTT. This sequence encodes CASSIDPGQMARAQHF.

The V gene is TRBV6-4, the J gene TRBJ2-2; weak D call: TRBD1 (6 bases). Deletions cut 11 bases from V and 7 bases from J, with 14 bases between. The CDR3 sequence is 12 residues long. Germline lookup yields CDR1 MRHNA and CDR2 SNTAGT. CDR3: CAAGDGFGELFF. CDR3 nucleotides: TGTGCCGCAGGGGATGGGTTCGGGGAGCTGTTTTTT.

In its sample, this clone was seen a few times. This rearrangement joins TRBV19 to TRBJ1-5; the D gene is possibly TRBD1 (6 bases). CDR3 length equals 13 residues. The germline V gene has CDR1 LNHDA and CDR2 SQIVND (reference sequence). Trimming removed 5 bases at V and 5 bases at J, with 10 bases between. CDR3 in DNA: TGTGCCAGTAGTCTGGACAGTTATCAGCCCCAGCATTTT. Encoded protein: CASSLDSYQPQHF.

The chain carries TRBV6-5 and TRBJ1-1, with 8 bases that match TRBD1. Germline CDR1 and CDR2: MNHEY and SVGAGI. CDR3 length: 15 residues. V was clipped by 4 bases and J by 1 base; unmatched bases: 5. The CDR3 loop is CASSFDRGTNTEAFF. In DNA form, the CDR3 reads TGTGCCAGCAGTTTCGACAGGGGCACGAACACTGAAGCTTTCTTT.

DNA of the CDR3: TGCGCCAGCAGCCAAGACCGGGCGGGCGGACAGGCCTATGGCTACACCTTC. Residues: CASSQDRAGGQAYGYTF. This chain uses TRBV4-3 with TRBJ1-2; 7 bases line up with TRBD1. Per the germline V gene, CDR1 is LGHNA and CDR2 is YSLEER. The J segment lost 4 bases and the V segment lost 0 bases, leaving 11 bases of the junction unmatched. This CDR3 comprises 17 residues.

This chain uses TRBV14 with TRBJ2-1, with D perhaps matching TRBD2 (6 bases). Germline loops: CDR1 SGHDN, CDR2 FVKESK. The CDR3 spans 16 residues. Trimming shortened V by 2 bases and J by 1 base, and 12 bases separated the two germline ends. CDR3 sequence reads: CASSQPGVWSYNEQFF. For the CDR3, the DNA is TGTGCCAGCAGCCAACCGGGGGTTTGGTCCTACAATGAGCAGTTCTTC.

CDR3 loop: CASSPQQPGPNEKLFF. Written as DNA, the CDR3 is TGTGCCAGCAGCCCCCAGCAACCGGGTCCCAATGAAAAACTGTTTTTT. The chain is built from TRBV11-2 and TRBJ1-4; D gene ambiguous. Germline assignment: CDR1 SGHAT and CDR2 FQNNGV. Deletions cut 5 bases from V and 5 bases from J, with 18 bases between. The CDR3 covers 16 residues.

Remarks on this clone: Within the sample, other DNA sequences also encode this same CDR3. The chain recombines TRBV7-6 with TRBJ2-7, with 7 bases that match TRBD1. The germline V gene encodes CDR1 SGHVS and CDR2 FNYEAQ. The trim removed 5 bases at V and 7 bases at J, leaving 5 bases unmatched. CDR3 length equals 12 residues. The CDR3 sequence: CASSHQGEEQYF. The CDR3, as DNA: TGTGCCAGCAGCCATCAGGGGGAGGAGCAGTACTTC.